Listed below are T cell receptor beta chains from one sample, sequenced in a study of T cells in narcolepsy. Measured with immunoSEQ multiplex PCR; TCRdb has only the in-frame clones, and not every one. The sample consists of fewer than 35,000 clones, around 86% of them appearing once. The sequenced sample was CD45RA- memory CD4+ T cells from PBMCs. These receptors all come from a human donor with narcolepsy. CDR3s include the opening cysteine and the closing phenylalanine or tryptophan. Fields, in order: V gene, clone size, J gene, D gene, CDR3 protein, CDR3 DNA. The D gene is left open where the match is weak. Clone size, where shown, is once, few, many, or a class for clones that have expanded.

>TRBV5-1|-|TRBJ2-7|TRBD1
CASSVDRSYEQYF
TGCGCCAGCAGCGTGGACAGGTCCTACGAGCAGTACTTC
>TRBV7-9|-|TRBJ1-5|-
CASSFNRDQPQHF
TGTGCCAGCAGCTTTAACCGCGATCAGCCCCAGCATTTT
>TRBV2|-|TRBJ2-1|TRBD1
CASSHTPPGQKEYRSYNEQFF
TGTGCCAGCAGTCACACCCCCCCGGGACAGAAGGAATATAGGTCCTACAATGAGCAGTTCTTC
>TRBV7-8|-|TRBJ2-5|-
CASTLPDPSLSETRYF
TGTGCCAGCACCCTCCCGGACCCCAGCCTAAGTGAGACCCGGTACTTC
>TRBV30|few|TRBJ1-1|-
CAWSSKFHFF
TGTGCCTGGAGCAGTAAGTTCCATTTCTTT
>TRBV7-3|-|TRBJ2-1|TRBD1
CASSVTGTGVNEQFF
TGTGCCAGCAGCGTAACCGGGACAGGGGTCAATGAGCAGTTCTTC
>TRBV7-6|-|TRBJ2-7|TRBD2
CASSSSREGLPASYEQYF
TGTGCCAGCAGCTCCTCCAGGGAGGGACTACCCGCATCCTACGAGCAGTACTTC
>TRBV27|-|TRBJ2-3|TRBD2
CASSFLPRGTKQDTQYF
TGTGCCAGCAGTTTCTTACCGCGGGGGACTAAGCAAGATACGCAGTATTTT
>TRBV7-9|-|TRBJ1-2|-
CASSLDYARGRSYGYTF
TGTGCCAGCAGCTTAGATTACGCCCGAGGACGTAGCTATGGCTACACCTTC
>TRBV18|-|TRBJ2-7|TRBD1
CASSPPNRGLGYEQYF
TGTGCCAGCTCACCACCGAACAGGGGGCTTGGCTACGAGCAGTACTTC
>TRBV29-1|-|TRBJ1-2|TRBD1
CSVSEDRGGYTF
TGCAGCGTTTCGGAAGACAGGGGAGGCTACACCTTC
>TRBV7-9|once|TRBJ2-2|-
CASNVALGGELFF
TGTGCCAGCAATGTCGCTCTAGGCGGGGAGCTGTTTTTT
>TRBV7-4|-|TRBJ1-1|-
CASSKRENTEAFF
TGTGCCAGCAGTAAGCGGGAGAACACTGAAGCTTTCTTT
>TRBV5-1|-|TRBJ2-2|-
CASSLVLDTGELFF
TGCGCCAGCAGCTTGGTACTTGACACCGGGGAGCTGTTTTTT
>TRBV11-2|-|TRBJ1-2|-
CASSLGDNYGYTF
TGTGCCAGCAGCTTAGGCGATAACTATGGCTACACCTTC